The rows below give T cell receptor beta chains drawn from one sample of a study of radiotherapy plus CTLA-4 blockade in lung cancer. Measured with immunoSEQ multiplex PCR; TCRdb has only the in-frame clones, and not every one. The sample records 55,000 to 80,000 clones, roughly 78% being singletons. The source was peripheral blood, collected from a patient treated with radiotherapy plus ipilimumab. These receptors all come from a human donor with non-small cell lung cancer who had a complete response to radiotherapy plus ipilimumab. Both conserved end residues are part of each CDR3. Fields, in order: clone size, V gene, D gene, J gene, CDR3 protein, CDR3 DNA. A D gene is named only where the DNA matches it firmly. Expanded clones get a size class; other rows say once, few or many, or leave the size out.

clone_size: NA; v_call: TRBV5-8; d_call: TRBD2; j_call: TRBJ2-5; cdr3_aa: CASTSGTSGEETQYF; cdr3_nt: TGTGCCAGCACCTCAGGGACTAGCGGGGAAGAGACCCAGTACTTC
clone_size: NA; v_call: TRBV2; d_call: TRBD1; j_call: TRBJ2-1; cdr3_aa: CASKWDSNEQFF; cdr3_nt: TGTGCCAGCAAGTGGGACAGCAATGAGCAGTTCTTC
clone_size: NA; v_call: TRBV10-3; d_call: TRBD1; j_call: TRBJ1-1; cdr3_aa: CATNTQGANTEAFF; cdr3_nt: TGTGCCACCAATACACAGGGGGCGAACACTGAAGCTTTCTTT
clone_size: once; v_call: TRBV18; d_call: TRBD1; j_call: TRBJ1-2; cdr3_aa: CASSAGTGDAYTF; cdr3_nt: TGTGCCAGCTCAGCCGGGACAGGGGATGCCTACACCTTC
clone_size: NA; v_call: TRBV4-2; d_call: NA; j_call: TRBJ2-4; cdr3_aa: CASSQEKANIQYF; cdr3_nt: TGTGCCAGCAGCCAAGAAAAAGCAAACATTCAGTACTTC
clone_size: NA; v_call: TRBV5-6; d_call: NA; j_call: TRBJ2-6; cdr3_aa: CASSVGTLSGANVLTF; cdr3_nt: TGTGCCAGCAGCGTCGGGACGCTCTCTGGGGCCAACGTCCTGACTTTC
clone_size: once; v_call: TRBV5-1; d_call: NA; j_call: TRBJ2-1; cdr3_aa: CASSLVPNNEQFF; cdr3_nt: TGCGCCAGCAGCTTGGTCCCCAACAATGAGCAGTTCTTC
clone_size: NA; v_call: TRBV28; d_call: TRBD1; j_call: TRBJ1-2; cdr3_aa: CASSPGQGGGYTF; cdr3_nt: TGTGCCAGCAGTCCGGGACAGGGGGGTGGCTACACCTTC
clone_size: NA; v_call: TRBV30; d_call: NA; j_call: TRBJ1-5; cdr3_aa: CAWSVGAQAQHF; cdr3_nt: TGTGCCTGGAGTGTTGGAGCACAAGCCCAGCATTTT
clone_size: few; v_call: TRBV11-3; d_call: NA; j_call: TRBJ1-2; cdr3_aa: CASSPRGYGYTF; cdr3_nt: TGTGCCAGCAGCCCCCGGGGCTATGGCTACACCTTC
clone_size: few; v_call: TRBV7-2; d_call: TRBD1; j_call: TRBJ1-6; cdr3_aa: CASSLRSGTGFNSPLHF; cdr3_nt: TGTGCCAGCAGCTTAAGATCCGGGACAGGGTTTAATTCACCCCTCCACTTT
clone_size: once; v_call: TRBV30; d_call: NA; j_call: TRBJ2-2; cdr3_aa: CAWTGTLNTGELFF; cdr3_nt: TGTGCCTGGACCGGGACACTGAACACCGGGGAGCTGTTTTTT
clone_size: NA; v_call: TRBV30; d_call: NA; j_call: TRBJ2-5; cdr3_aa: CAWRRVQETQYF; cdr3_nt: TGTGCCTGGAGGAGAGTTCAAGAGACCCAGTACTTC
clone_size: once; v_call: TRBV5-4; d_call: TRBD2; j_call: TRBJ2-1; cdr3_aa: CASSRTSGRAFSYNEQFF; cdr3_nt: TGTGCCAGCAGCCGGACTAGCGGGAGGGCCTTCTCCTACAATGAGCAGTTCTTC
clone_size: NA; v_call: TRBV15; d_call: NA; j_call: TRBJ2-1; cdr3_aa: CATSRVNTYNEQFF; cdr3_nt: TGTGCCACCAGCAGAGTAAACACCTACAATGAGCAGTTCTTC
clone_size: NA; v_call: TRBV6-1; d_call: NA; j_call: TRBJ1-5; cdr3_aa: CASSGGQRQPQHF; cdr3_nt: TGTGCCAGCAGTGGAGGACAAAGACAGCCCCAGCATTTT
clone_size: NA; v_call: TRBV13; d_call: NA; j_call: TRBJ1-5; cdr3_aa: CASSLGGQPQHF; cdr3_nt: TGTGCCAGCAGCTTAGGGGGCCAGCCCCAGCATTTT
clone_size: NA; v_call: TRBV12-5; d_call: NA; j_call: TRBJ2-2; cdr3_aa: CASGLEGGKLFF; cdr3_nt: TGTGCTAGTGGTTTGGAGGGGGGAAAGCTGTTTTTT
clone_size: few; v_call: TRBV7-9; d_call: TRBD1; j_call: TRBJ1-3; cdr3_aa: CASSRRQGVSGNTIYF; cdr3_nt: TGTGCCAGCAGCCGCCGTCAGGGGGTGTCCGGAAACACCATATATTTT
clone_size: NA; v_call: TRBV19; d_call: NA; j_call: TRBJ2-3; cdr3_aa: CASSLQGPTDTQYF; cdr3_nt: TGTGCCAGTAGTTTGCAGGGGCCCACAGATACGCAGTATTTT
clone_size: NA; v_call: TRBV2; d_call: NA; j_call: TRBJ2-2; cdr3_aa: CASARVAGNTGELFF; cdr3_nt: TGTGCCAGCGCCCGGGTGGCAGGGAACACCGGGGAGCTGTTTTTT
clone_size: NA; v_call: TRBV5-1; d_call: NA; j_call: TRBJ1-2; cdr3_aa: CASSSSGPDAGGYGYTF; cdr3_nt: TGCGCCAGCAGCTCCTCGGGCCCGGATGCCGGAGGGTATGGCTACACCTTC
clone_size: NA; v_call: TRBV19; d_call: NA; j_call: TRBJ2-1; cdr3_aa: CASSPSGYGVNNEQFF; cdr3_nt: TGTGCCAGTAGTCCCTCGGGGTATGGAGTAAACAATGAGCAGTTCTTC
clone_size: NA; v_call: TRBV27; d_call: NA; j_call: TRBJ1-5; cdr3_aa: CASKRGRNQPQHF; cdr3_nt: TGTGCCAGCAAGAGAGGACGCAATCAGCCCCAGCATTTT
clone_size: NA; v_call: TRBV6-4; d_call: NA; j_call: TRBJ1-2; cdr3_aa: CASSGTGDASGGYTF; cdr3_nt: TGTGCCAGCAGTGGCACCGGGGACGCCTCAGGTGGCTACACCTTC
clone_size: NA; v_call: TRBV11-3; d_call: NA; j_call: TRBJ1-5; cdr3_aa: CATVGAATYHLSNQPQHF; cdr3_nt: TGTGCCACCGTGGGGGCCGCGACGTACCACTTAAGCAATCAGCCCCAGCATTTT
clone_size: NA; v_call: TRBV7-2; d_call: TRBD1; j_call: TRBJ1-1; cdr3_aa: CASSPGGAEAFF; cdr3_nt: TGTGCCAGCAGCCCAGGGGGTGCTGAAGCTTTCTTT
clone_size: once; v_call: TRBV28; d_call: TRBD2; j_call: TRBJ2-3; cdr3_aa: CASSFGTSGSRTDTQYF; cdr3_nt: TGTGCCAGCAGTTTCGGGACTAGCGGCTCCCGCACAGATACGCAGTATTTT
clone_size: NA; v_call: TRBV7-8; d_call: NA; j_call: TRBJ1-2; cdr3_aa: CASSLANVGYTF; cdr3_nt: TGTGCCAGCAGCTTAGCGAACGTCGGCTACACCTTC
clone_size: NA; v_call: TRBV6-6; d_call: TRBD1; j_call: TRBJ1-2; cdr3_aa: CASNPTGNDYGYTF; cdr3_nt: TGTGCCAGCAACCCGACAGGGAATGACTATGGCTACACCTTC
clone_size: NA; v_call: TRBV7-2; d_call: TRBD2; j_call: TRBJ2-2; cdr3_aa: CASSFLAGGSGELFF; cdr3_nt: TGTGCCAGCAGCTTCCTAGCGGGGGGCTCCGGGGAGCTGTTTTTT
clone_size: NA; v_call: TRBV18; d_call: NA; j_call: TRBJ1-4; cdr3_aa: CASSPGQPNSGEKLFF; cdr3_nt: TGTGCCAGCTCACCTGGCCAGCCTAACTCAGGGGAAAAACTGTTTTTT
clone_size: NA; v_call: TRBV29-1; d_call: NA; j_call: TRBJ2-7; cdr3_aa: CSVAGLSYEQYF; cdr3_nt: TGCAGCGTGGCGGGGCTCTCCTACGAGCAGTACTTC
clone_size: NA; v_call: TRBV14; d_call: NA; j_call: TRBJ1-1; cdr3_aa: CASSQDRRLAFF; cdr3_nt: TGTGCCAGCAGCCAAGATCGAAGGCTGGCTTTCTTT
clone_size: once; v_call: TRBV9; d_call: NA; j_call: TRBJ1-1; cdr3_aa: CASSGPGRRNTEAFF; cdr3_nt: TGTGCCAGCAGCGGCCCGGGCAGGAGGAACACTGAAGCTTTCTTT
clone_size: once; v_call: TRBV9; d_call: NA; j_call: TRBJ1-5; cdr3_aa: CASSVESNQPQHF; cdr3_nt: TGTGCCAGCAGCGTTGAAAGCAATCAGCCCCAGCATTTT
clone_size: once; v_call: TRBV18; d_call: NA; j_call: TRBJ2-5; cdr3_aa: CASSPGPAGGTQYF; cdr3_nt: TGTGCCAGCTCTCCCGGGCCAGCCGGCGGGACCCAGTACTTC
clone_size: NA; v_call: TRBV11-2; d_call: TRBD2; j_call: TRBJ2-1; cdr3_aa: CASSLDSRLAGYNEQFF; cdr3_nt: TGTGCCAGCAGCTTAGATAGTCGGCTAGCGGGCTACAATGAGCAGTTCTTC
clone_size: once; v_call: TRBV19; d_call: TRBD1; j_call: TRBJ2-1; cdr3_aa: CASSTPSGQGATEQFF; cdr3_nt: TGTGCCAGTAGTACGCCCAGTGGACAGGGGGCGACTGAGCAGTTCTTC
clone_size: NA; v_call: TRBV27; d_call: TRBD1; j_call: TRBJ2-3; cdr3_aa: CASSSPQGLGTDTQYF; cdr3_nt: TGTGCCAGCAGTTCCCCACAGGGGTTGGGCACAGATACGCAGTATTTT
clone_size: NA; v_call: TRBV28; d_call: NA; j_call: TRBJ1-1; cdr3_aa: CASSLSGTRDTEAFF; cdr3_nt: TGTGCCAGCAGTTTATCCGGGACACGAGACACTGAAGCTTTCTTT
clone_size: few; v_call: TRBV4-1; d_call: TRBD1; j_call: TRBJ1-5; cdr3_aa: CASSQDQGGQGYQPQHF; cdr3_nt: TGCGCCAGCAGCCAAGATCAGGGGGGACAGGGTTATCAGCCCCAGCATTTT
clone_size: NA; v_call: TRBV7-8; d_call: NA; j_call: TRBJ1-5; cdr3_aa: CASSLAVQGGDQPQHF; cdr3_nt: TGTGCCAGCAGCTTAGCGGTTCAGGGAGGGGACCAGCCCCAGCATTTT
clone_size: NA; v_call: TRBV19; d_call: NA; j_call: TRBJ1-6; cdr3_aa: CASSIGGTLNSPLHF; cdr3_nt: TGTGCCAGTAGTATAGGGGGGACACTGAATTCACCCCTCCACTTT
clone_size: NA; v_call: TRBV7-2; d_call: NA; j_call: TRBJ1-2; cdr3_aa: CASSWRGLESGYTF; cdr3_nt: TGTGCCAGCAGCTGGCGGGGCCTAGAATCGGGCTACACCTTC
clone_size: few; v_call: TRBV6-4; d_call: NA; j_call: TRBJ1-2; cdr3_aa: CASSDTGTGNYGYTF; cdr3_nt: TGTGCCAGCAGTGACACCGGGACGGGGAACTATGGCTACACCTTC
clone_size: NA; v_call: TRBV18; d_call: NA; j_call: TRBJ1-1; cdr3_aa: CASSKGENTEAFF; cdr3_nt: TGTGCCAGCTCAAAAGGAGAGAACACTGAAGCTTTCTTT
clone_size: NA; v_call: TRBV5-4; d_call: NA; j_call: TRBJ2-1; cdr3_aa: CASSLGRRDSYNEQFF; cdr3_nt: TGTGCCAGCAGCTTAGGCCGCCGCGACTCCTACAATGAGCAGTTCTTC
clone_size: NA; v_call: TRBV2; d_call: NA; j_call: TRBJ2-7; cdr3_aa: CAGSEIVGGSEQYF; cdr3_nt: TGTGCCGGCAGTGAAATCGTCGGCGGCAGCGAGCAGTACTTC
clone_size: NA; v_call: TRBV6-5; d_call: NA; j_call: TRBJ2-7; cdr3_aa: CASSRSRDGHEQYF; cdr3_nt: TGTGCCAGCAGCCGATCCAGGGATGGCCACGAGCAGTACTTC
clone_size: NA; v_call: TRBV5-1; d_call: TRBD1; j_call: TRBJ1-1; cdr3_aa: CASSLEGARTEAFF; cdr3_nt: TGCGCCAGCAGCTTGGAGGGGGCGCGGACTGAAGCTTTCTTT
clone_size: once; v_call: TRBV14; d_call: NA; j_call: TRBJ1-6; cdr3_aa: CASSQDRTNLAPLHF; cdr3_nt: TGTGCCAGCAGCCAAGATCGAACAAACTTGGCACCCCTCCACTTT